The present TCR beta chain was sequenced within a study of early T cells in non-severe SARS-CoV-2 infection. On the study more broadly: Unsorted whole blood bulk RNA was sequenced, with unpaired chains.

Individual cDNA molecules each received unique molecular identifiers attached to them. Using its own MiXCR run on the 5' RACE reads, TCRdb lists one record per CDR3 protein. The sample has about 25,000 distinct CDR3 sequences; around 4.6% are singletons. Regarding the study as a whole: Anti-spike CD8 responses were favored by VDJdb matching, which missed private and CD4 specificities.

Germline V gene lookup returns CDR1 SGHTA and CDR2 FQGNSA. The CDR3 consists of 13 residues. The V segment lost 5 bases and the J segment 12 bases; nucleotides outside the gene matches: 11. This clonotype was seen many times. The antigen is undetermined. The specimen sequenced was whole blood. The chain has TRBV7-2 and TRBJ2-7, with 9 bases aligning to TRBD2. The sequence was collected from an adult who was a healthcare worker with PCR-confirmed SARS-CoV-2 infection or an uninfected control (not recorded which). The CDR3 loop is CASSTVVAGAPYV. The DNA for the CDR3 is TGTGCCAGCAGCACGGTGGTAGCGGGAGCCCCGTACGTC.